This entry concerns a single TCR beta chain. The data belong to a study of neoadjuvant anti-PD-1 for oral cavity cancer. Generated by immunoSEQ multiplex PCR, the TCRdb table keeps only in-frame clones and is missing some. The sample includes over 80,000 clones, 84% of them seen just once. From germline, CDR1 is SGHVS and CDR2 FQNEAQ. CDR3 length equals 14 residues. With 5 bases removed from V and 0 bases from J, the gap between germline ends came to 10 bases. The rearrangement joins TRBV7-8 to TRBJ1-2; D remains unclear. The TCR originated in a person between 40 and 85 years old with oral cavity squamous cell carcinoma. Material: PBMCs, obtained before nivolumab (anti-PD-1) treatment. The DNA of the CDR3 is TGTGCCAGCAGCACCCCCGCGGCTAACTATGGCTACACCTTC. Its translation: CASSTPAANYGYTF.